This T cell receptor (beta chain) was observed in a study of cytomegalovirus exposure and HLA in healthy donors. This clone was recorded once. Its target is not known. The sample contains more than one DNA sequence encoding this CDR3. Primers: 60 Vbeta forward and 13 Jbeta reverse. The method was immunoSEQ multiplex PCR; TCRdb's version includes in-frame clones alone and lacks a portion of them. The sample consists of roughly 140,000 clones, roughly 79% of them appearing once. Broader study findings: CMV serostatus was the only recorded immune exposure for donors.

This CDR3 is 14 amino acids long. From germline, CDR1 is MNHEY and CDR2 SVGAGI. With 0 bases removed from V and 10 bases from J, the gap between germline ends came to 10 bases. Sequenced sample: PBMCs. The rearrangement links TRBV6-5 to TRBJ1-6; D gene ambiguous. The TCR originated in a male donor in good health and CMV-seronegative. CDR3 coding DNA: TGTGCCAGCAGTTACTCTGGTTTTACATCACCCCTCCACTTT. Its translation: CASSYSGFTSPLHF.